The source of this T cell receptor (beta chain) is a study of identical twins. This clonotype has just a few counts. TCRdb re-derived calls from the 5' RACE reads in MiXCR, one entry per CDR3 protein. The data show about 530,000 distinct CDR3 sequences, around 22% seen once. Germline lookup yields CDR1 SGDLS and CDR2 YYNGEE. The CDR3 loop spans 14 amino acids. The V gene lost 0 bases and the J gene lost 3 bases, with 10 bases spanning the gap. The sample was also linked to a second study, of yellow fever vaccine responses in identical twins.

The specimen sequenced was CD4+ T cells sorted from blood. This clonotype originated in a woman younger than 35 in good health. The rearrangement links TRBV9 to TRBJ2-7; D uncertain. The CDR3 bases are TGTGCCAGCAGCGTAGGCCCCACCGACTACGAGCAGTACTTC. The encoded protein is CASSVGPTDYEQYF.